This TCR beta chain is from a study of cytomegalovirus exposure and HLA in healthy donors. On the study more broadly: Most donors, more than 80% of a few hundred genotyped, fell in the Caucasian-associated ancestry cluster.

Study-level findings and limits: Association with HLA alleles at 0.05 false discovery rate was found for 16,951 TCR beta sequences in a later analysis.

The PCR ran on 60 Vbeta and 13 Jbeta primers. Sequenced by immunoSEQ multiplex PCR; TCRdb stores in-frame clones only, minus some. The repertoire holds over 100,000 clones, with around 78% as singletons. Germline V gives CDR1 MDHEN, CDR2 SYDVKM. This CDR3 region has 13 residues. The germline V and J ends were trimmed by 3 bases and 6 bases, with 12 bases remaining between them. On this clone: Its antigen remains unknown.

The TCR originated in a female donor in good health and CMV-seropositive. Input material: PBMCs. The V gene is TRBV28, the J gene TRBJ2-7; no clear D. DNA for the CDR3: TGTGCCAGCAGTTTTGATTATGCGGCCGAGCAGTACTTC. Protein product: CASSFDYAAEQYF. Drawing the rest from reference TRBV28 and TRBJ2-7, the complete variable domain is DVKVTQSSRYLVKRTGEKVFLECVQDMDHENMFWYRQDPGLGLRLIYFSYDVKMKEKGDIPEGYSVSREKKERFSLILESASTNQTSMYLCASSFDYAAEQYFGPGTRLTVT.